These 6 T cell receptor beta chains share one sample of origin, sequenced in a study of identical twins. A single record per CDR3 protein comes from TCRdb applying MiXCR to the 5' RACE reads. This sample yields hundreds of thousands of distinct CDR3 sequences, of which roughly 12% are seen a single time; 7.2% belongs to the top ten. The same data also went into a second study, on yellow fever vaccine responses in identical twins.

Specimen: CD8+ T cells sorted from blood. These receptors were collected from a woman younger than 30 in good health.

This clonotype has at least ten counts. CDR3 DNA: TGTGCCAGCAGTGAAGCGCCGATAAATGAGCAGTTCTTC. It yields the protein CASSEAPINEQFF. The chain uses TRBV6-1 and TRBJ2-1; the D is unclear. Germline CDR1 is MNHNS and CDR2 is SASEGT. The V and J ends lost 0 bases and 7 bases respectively, with 7 bases between them. This CDR3 is built from 13 residues.

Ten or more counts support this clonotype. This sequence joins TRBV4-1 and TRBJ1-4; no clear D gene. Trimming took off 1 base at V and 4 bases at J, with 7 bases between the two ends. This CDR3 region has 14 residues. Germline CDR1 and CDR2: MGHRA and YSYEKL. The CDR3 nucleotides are TGCGCCAGCAGCCAAGTGGGAATTAATGAAAAACTGTTTTTT. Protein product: CASSQVGINEKLFF.

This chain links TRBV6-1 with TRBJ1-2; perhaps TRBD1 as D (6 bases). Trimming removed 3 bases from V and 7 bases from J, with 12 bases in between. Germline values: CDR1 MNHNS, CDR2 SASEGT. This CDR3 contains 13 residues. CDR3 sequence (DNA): TGTGCCAGCAGTGAGGGTCCACAGGGTGGCTACACCTTC. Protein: CASSEGPQGGYTF.

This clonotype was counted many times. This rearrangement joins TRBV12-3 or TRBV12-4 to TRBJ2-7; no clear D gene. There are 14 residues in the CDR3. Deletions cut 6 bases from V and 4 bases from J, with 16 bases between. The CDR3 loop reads CASSPTGLTYEQYF. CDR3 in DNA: TGTGCCAGCAGCCCCACCGGGCTCACTTACGAGCAGTACTTC.

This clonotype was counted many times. The CDR3 loop reads CASSFWSSGRLGETQYF. The CDR3 region has the DNA TGTGCCAGCAGCTTTTGGTCTAGCGGGAGGCTGGGGGAGACCCAGTACTTC. The V and J genes are TRBV7-2 and TRBJ2-5; 11 bases are a match to TRBD2. The V and J ends lost 3 bases and 5 bases, in that order; junction bases with no gene match: 11. Looked up from germline, CDR1 is SGHTA and CDR2 is FQGNSA. The CDR3 is made up of 17 amino acids.

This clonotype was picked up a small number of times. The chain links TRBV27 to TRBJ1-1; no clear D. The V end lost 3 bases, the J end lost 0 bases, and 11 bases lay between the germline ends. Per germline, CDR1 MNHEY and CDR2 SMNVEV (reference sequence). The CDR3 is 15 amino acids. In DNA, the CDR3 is TGTGCCAGCAGTTTTTACGAAACAGTGAACACTGAAGCTTTCTTT. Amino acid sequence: CASSFYETVNTEAFF.